The rows below give T cell receptor beta chains drawn from one sample of a study of cytomegalovirus exposure and HLA in healthy donors. Some clones are missing from TCRdb's copy, which holds only in-frame ones; the method was immunoSEQ multiplex PCR. The sample holds 100,000 to 150,000 clones, about two thirds seen once. Sequenced input: PBMCs. Receptors originate from a man in his forties or fifties in good health and CMV-seropositive. The CDR3 runs from the conserved cysteine through the conserved F or W. Clone sizes are given selectively: once, few, many, or a class where the clone is expanded.

TRBV14	-	TRBJ2-7	CASRLAGGFEQYF
TRBV30	-	TRBJ2-7	CAWQVGGSLEQYF
TRBV5-1	few	TRBJ2-2	CASSRDFHANTGELFF
TRBV30	-	TRBJ2-5	CAWLGQGWETQYF
TRBV30	few	TRBJ1-2	CAWSPWTGGGYTF
TRBV28	few	TRBJ1-3	CASRSGTGGGGNTIYF
TRBV7-8	few	TRBJ1-1	CASSLAFGGATEAFF
TRBV5-1	-	TRBJ1-2	CASSTQGNYGYTF
TRBV10-1	-	TRBJ1-3	CASSEVAVSGNTIYF
TRBV28	-	TRBJ2-1	CASSTAGVEQFF
TRBV28	-	TRBJ1-2	CASRTPSQGPHGYTF
TRBV28	many	TRBJ2-6	CASRYRASGANVLTF
TRBV28	few	TRBJ2-5	CASSFGSSGGAAAGTQYF
TRBV19	-	TRBJ2-7	CASSTDTPYEQYF
TRBV30	few	TRBJ1-5	CAWNHRSSAQHF
TRBV18	once	TRBJ2-7	CASSPGTSGGALRYEQYF
TRBV5-1	few	TRBJ2-2	CASSPLNGGSGYAGELFF
TRBV2	-	TRBJ2-2	CASSDRQRNTGELFF
TRBV27	-	TRBJ1-5	CASSLAGGNQPQHF
TRBV5-1	few	TRBJ2-3	CASSLLVADTQYF
TRBV7-9	-	TRBJ2-1	CASSLADRVQFF
TRBV2	-	TRBJ1-2	CASTWDTPNYGYTF
TRBV10-3	-	TRBJ2-3	CAIRSRVETDTQYF
TRBV15	-	TRBJ1-6	CATSRVTGARNSPLHF
TRBV28	-	TRBJ2-1	CASSFGDRDYNEQFF
TRBV6-6	few	TRBJ1-1	CASSYSTGPEAFF
TRBV5-1	-	TRBJ2-5	CASSALSGSQETQYF
TRBV2	-	TRBJ2-3	CASSGGTGNTDTQYF
TRBV6-1	-	TRBJ1-2	CASSEGQIFYGYTF
TRBV27	-	TRBJ2-7	CASSLMAGGFYEQYF
TRBV5-1	few	TRBJ2-5	CASSLKETQYF
TRBV11-2	few	TRBJ1-4	CASSFQEKLFF
TRBV19	-	TRBJ1-1	CASSSPWTGKTEAFF
TRBV15	-	TRBJ2-7	CATSRDRTGYKQYF
TRBV9	-	TRBJ2-1	CASSVGLAGGNEQFF
TRBV7-9	few	TRBJ2-1	CVGGTSGSNEQFF
TRBV2	-	TRBJ2-6	CASRPGQGVTGANVLTF
TRBV5-5	-	TRBJ2-2	CASSRTRGNTGELFF
TRBV15	-	TRBJ2-5	CATSTPLAGGQETQYF
TRBV6-5	-	TRBJ2-7	CASSPGSRYEQYF
TRBV6-1	few	TRBJ1-5	CASKNPAGNNQPQHF
TRBV7-2	-	TRBJ2-1	CASSLVERGGEQFF
TRBV19	few	TRBJ2-3	CASRSTTGAGGTDTQYF
TRBV15	few	TRBJ1-4	CATSREKTGTAEKLFF
TRBV6-1	once	TRBJ2-1	CASSETERGGPSHNEQFF
TRBV5-1	-	TRBJ2-7	CASSLEPTPTGEQYF